Given below is one T cell receptor beta chain in context. Its antigen is unidentified. V dropped 0 bases and J dropped 6; count of bases not matched to a gene: 6. Germline CDR1 is MNHEY and CDR2 is SVGAGI. The CDR3 loop spans 15 amino acids. PCR amplification relied on 60 Vbeta primers (plus 13 Jbeta primers). Libraries were prepared by immunoSEQ multiplex PCR; TCRdb keeps only in-frame clonotypes and omits some of them. Of about 140,000 clones detected, 75% to 85% appear once; the ten largest clones hold about 2.5%. This entry comes from a study of cytomegalovirus exposure and HLA in healthy donors. Whole-study findings and limits: Testing in vitro showed three CMV-associated chains specific for CMV antigens. Researchers catalogued roughly 170 TCR beta chains as cytomegalovirus-associated. The authors reported that TCR beta sequences could predict HLA-A and HLA-B alleles. These predictions were accurate for most subjects in the first cohort. Cytomegalovirus status, reportedly, was diagnosed with high specificity and sensitivity by the classifier.

The rearrangement uses TRBV6-5 and TRBJ1-2; the match to TRBD1 covers 8 bases. The TCR sequence derives from a middle-aged man in good health and CMV-seronegative. Sequenced: PBMCs. CDR3 nucleotides: TGTGCCAGCAGTTACTCGGCGTCAGGGGGCCATGGCTACACCTTC. Residues: CASSYSASGGHGYTF.